Listed below are T cell receptor beta chains from one sample, sequenced in a study of shared clonotypes between healthy human individuals. Repertoires were generated with immunoSEQ multiplex PCR, while TCRdb's copy carries only in-frame clones and drops some. Of about 380,000 clones listed, 90% to 97% are singletons. What was sequenced was memory CD8+ T cells sorted from blood. These receptors originate from a man aged 30-40 years in good health. CDR3s include the opening cysteine and the closing phenylalanine or tryptophan. A D gene is named only where the DNA matches it firmly. Clone size is shown for a subset of rows, as once, few, many or a class of expanded clone.

J: TRBJ1-1; V: TRBV4-1; size: -; D: -; CDR3: CASSHWDGDTEAFF; DNA: TGCGCCAGCAGCCACTGGGACGGAGACACTGAAGCTTTCTTT
J: TRBJ2-3; V: TRBV9; size: -; D: -; CDR3: CASSSQGWGTDTQYF; DNA: TGTGCCAGCAGCTCCCAGGGATGGGGCACAGATACGCAGTATTTT
J: TRBJ1-2; V: TRBV30; size: -; D: -; CDR3: CAWSEGANYGYTF; DNA: TGTGCCTGGAGTGAGGGAGCTAACTATGGCTACACCTTC
J: TRBJ1-5; V: TRBV19; size: -; D: -; CDR3: CASSIEGRPIGNQPQHF; DNA: TGTGCCAGTAGTATAGAAGGGCGGCCTATCGGTAATCAGCCCCAGCATTTT
J: TRBJ2-3; V: TRBV10-3; size: -; D: TRBD2; CDR3: CAISEAGLAGRNTQYF; DNA: TGTGCCATCAGTGAGGCTGGACTAGCGGGAAGGAATACGCAGTATTTT
J: TRBJ2-3; V: TRBV5-6; size: -; D: TRBD1; CDR3: CASSLEGARDTQYF; DNA: TGTGCCAGCAGCTTGGAGGGGGCCAGGGATACGCAGTATTTT
J: TRBJ2-1; V: TRBV10-1; size: -; D: TRBD2; CDR3: CASSWTSGAPYNEQFF; DNA: TGCGCCAGCAGTTGGACTAGCGGGGCCCCCTACAATGAGCAGTTCTTC
J: TRBJ2-3; V: TRBV9; size: -; D: -; CDR3: CASSVEGRAPTDTQYF; DNA: TGTGCCAGCAGCGTCGAGGGCCGGGCCCCCACAGATACGCAGTATTTT
J: TRBJ2-7; V: TRBV7-2; size: -; D: -; CDR3: CARQVQGGYEQYF; DNA: TGTGCCAGACAGGTGCAGGGTGGCTACGAGCAGTACTTC
J: TRBJ1-2; V: TRBV28; size: -; D: -; CDR3: CASSLAGYGYTF; DNA: TGTGCCAGCAGTTTAGCAGGCTATGGCTACACCTTC
J: TRBJ2-3; V: TRBV29-1; size: -; D: -; CDR3: CSVAKGSDTQYF; DNA: TGCAGCGTTGCCAAGGGTTCAGATACGCAGTATTTT
J: TRBJ2-7; V: TRBV21-1; size: -; D: -; CDR3: CASSKRDSSYEQYF; DNA: TGTGCCAGCAGCAAAAGGGACAGCTCCTACGAGCAGTACTTC
J: TRBJ2-3; V: TRBV7-9; size: -; D: TRBD1; CDR3: CASSGGQGGTDTQYF; DNA: TGTGCCAGCAGCGGGGGACAGGGGGGCACAGATACGCAGTATTTT
J: TRBJ1-1; V: TRBV19; size: -; D: TRBD1; CDR3: CASSIQGAQTEAFF; DNA: TGTGCCAGTAGTATCCAGGGGGCGCAGACTGAAGCTTTCTTT
J: TRBJ1-1; V: TRBV19; size: -; D: -; CDR3: CASSGRTGNTEAFF; DNA: TGTGCCAGTAGTGGTAGGACGGGAAACACTGAAGCTTTCTTT
J: TRBJ2-7; V: TRBV14; size: -; D: -; CDR3: CASSQVGGSGSYEQYF; DNA: TGTGCCAGCAGCCAAGTTGGGGGTAGCGGTTCCTACGAGCAGTACTTC
J: TRBJ2-5; V: TRBV5-1; size: -; D: TRBD2; CDR3: CASSLAGGTSAIAVETQYF; DNA: TGCGCCAGCAGCTTGGCCGGGGGGACTAGCGCGATCGCGGTAGAGACCCAGTACTTC
J: TRBJ1-6; V: TRBV5-1; size: -; D: -; CDR3: CASSRSSYNSPLHF; DNA: TGCGCCAGCTCCAGGAGCTCCTATAATTCACCCCTCCACTTT
J: TRBJ1-3; V: TRBV28; size: -; D: TRBD1; CDR3: CASSIVTGNGNTIYF; DNA: TGTGCCAGCAGTATTGTGACAGGGAACGGAAACACCATATATTTT
J: TRBJ2-1; V: TRBV11-1; size: -; D: TRBD2; CDR3: CASSGRAQTFWYNEQFF; DNA: TGTGCCAGCAGCGGGAGGGCCCAGACCTTTTGGTACAATGAGCAGTTCTTC
J: TRBJ1-1; V: TRBV11-2; size: -; D: -; CDR3: CASSLVGGRWTEAFF; DNA: TGTGCCAGCAGCTTAGTGGGGGGTAGGTGGACTGAAGCTTTCTTT
J: TRBJ1-4; V: TRBV2; size: -; D: -; CDR3: CASSEAESGEKLFF; DNA: TGTGCCAGCAGTGAGGCCGAATCGGGGGAAAAACTGTTTTTT
J: TRBJ2-1; V: TRBV10-1; size: -; D: -; CDR3: CASSTSRDGYYNEQFF; DNA: TGCGCCAGCAGCACCTCTCGGGACGGATATTACAATGAGCAGTTCTTC
J: TRBJ2-1; V: TRBV4-1; size: -; D: TRBD2; CDR3: CASSQDRLAGYNEQFF; DNA: TGCGCCAGCAGCCAAGATCGACTAGCGGGATACAATGAGCAGTTCTTC
J: TRBJ1-5; V: TRBV11-3; size: -; D: -; CDR3: CASSLWPNSNQPQHF; DNA: TGTGCCAGCAGCTTATGGCCTAATAGCAATCAGCCCCAGCATTTT
J: TRBJ2-7; V: TRBV12-5; size: -; D: TRBD1; CDR3: CASGLFGTGGVYEQYF; DNA: TGTGCTAGTGGTTTGTTCGGGACAGGGGGAGTCTACGAGCAGTACTTC
J: TRBJ2-5; V: TRBV29-1; size: -; D: TRBD1; CDR3: CSALLIGTDEETQYF; DNA: TGCAGCGCTTTGCTCATCGGGACAGATGAAGAGACCCAGTACTTC
J: TRBJ2-5; V: TRBV29-1; size: -; D: -; CDR3: CSVEPGKETQYF; DNA: TGCAGCGTTGAACCAGGGAAAGAGACCCAGTACTTC
J: TRBJ1-2; V: TRBV7-9; size: -; D: -; CDR3: CASSLQETGHYGYTF; DNA: TGTGCCAGCAGCCTCCAAGAGACAGGCCACTATGGCTACACCTTC
J: TRBJ2-1; V: TRBV7-9; size: -; D: -; CDR3: CANSLVSGLRYNEQFF; DNA: TGTGCCAACAGCTTAGTGAGCGGACTACGATACAATGAGCAGTTCTTC
J: TRBJ1-1; V: TRBV28; size: -; D: -; CDR3: CASSLVAEVMEAFF; DNA: TGTGCCAGCAGTTTAGTGGCGGAGGTGATGGAAGCTTTCTTT
J: TRBJ2-1; V: TRBV7-9; size: -; D: TRBD2; CDR3: CASSSNSGSYNEQFF; DNA: TGTGCCAGCAGCTCTAATAGCGGGAGCTACAATGAGCAGTTCTTC
J: TRBJ1-5; V: TRBV5-6; size: -; D: -; CDR3: CASSFRGYSNQPQHF; DNA: TGTGCCAGCAGCTTCAGGGGATATAGCAATCAGCCCCAGCATTTT
J: TRBJ1-2; V: TRBV18; size: -; D: -; CDR3: CASSPGADLYGYTF; DNA: TGTGCCAGCTCACCAGGCGCGGATCTCTATGGCTACACCTTC
J: TRBJ2-5; V: TRBV11-2; size: -; D: TRBD2; CDR3: CASSLWASGVQETQYF; DNA: TGTGCCAGCAGCCTATGGGCTAGCGGGGTCCAAGAGACCCAGTACTTC
J: TRBJ1-6; V: TRBV2; size: -; D: TRBD1; CDR3: CASMRQGNSPLHF; DNA: TGTGCCAGCATGAGACAGGGGAATTCACCCCTCCACTTT
J: TRBJ1-5; V: TRBV4-2; size: -; D: -; CDR3: CASSQDNSPQHF; DNA: TGTGCCAGCAGCCAAGATAACAGTCCCCAGCATTTT
J: TRBJ2-5; V: TRBV5-1; size: -; D: TRBD2; CDR3: CASAPGGPRETQYF; DNA: TGCGCCAGCGCCCCGGGAGGGCCGCGAGAGACCCAGTACTTC
J: TRBJ2-7; V: TRBV6-1; size: -; D: -; CDR3: CASSIADGTYEQYF; DNA: TGTGCCAGCTCTATAGCGGACGGTACCTACGAGCAGTACTTC
J: TRBJ2-7; V: TRBV13; size: once; D: TRBD1; CDR3: CASSPTGVGSYEQYF; DNA: TGTGCCAGCAGCCCGACAGGGGTGGGATCCTACGAGCAGTACTTC
J: TRBJ2-6; V: TRBV5-1; size: -; D: -; CDR3: CASSLRGSGANVLTF; DNA: TGCGCCAGCAGCTTAAGGGGCTCTGGGGCCAACGTCCTGACTTTC
J: TRBJ2-1; V: TRBV2; size: -; D: -; CDR3: CASNIDKGRQFF; DNA: TGTGCCAGCAATATTGATAAGGGGAGGCAGTTCTTC
J: TRBJ2-1; V: TRBV7-9; size: -; D: -; CDR3: CASTQLGRNELFF; DNA: TGTGCCAGCACCCAACTAGGACGCAATGAGCTGTTCTTC
J: TRBJ1-2; V: TRBV9; size: -; D: -; CDR3: CASSVGGTNYGYTF; DNA: TGTGCCAGCAGCGTCGGCGGGACCAACTATGGCTACACCTTC
J: TRBJ1-3; V: TRBV28; size: -; D: -; CDR3: CASRNRVNTIYF; DNA: TGTGCCAGCAGGAACAGGGTAAACACCATATATTTT
J: TRBJ2-1; V: TRBV21-1; size: -; D: -; CDR3: CASSKSGRAHNEQFF; DNA: TGTGCCAGCAGCAAGAGCGGGAGGGCCCACAATGAGCAGTTCTTC
J: TRBJ1-3; V: TRBV30; size: -; D: -; CDR3: CAWSAHGPRSGGNTIYF; DNA: TGTGCCTGGAGTGCCCACGGACCTAGATCTGGTGGAAACACCATATATTTT
J: TRBJ2-3; V: TRBV4-2; size: -; D: TRBD1; CDR3: CASSQERDRGTDTQYF; DNA: TGTGCCAGCAGCCAAGAAAGGGACAGGGGCACAGATACGCAGTATTTT
J: TRBJ2-7; V: TRBV28; size: -; D: -; CDR3: CASGQTGTYEQYF; DNA: TGTGCCAGCGGCCAAACCGGGACCTACGAGCAGTACTTC
J: TRBJ2-5; V: TRBV28; size: -; D: TRBD1; CDR3: CASSPGTGGTQETQYF; DNA: TGTGCCAGCAGTCCCGGGACAGGGGGAACTCAAGAGACCCAGTACTTC
J: TRBJ2-1; V: TRBV18; size: -; D: TRBD2; CDR3: CASSPTSGSGNEQFF; DNA: TGTGCCAGCTCACCGACTAGCGGGAGTGGGAATGAGCAGTTCTTC
J: TRBJ1-2; V: TRBV19; size: -; D: -; CDR3: CASSIRDYGYTF; DNA: TGTGCCAGTAGTATCAGGGACTATGGCTACACCTTC
J: TRBJ2-2; V: TRBV5-1; size: once; D: -; CDR3: CASSLRVSPDTGELFF; DNA: TGCGCCAGCAGCTTGCGCGTATCCCCCGACACCGGGGAGCTGTTTTTT
J: TRBJ1-2; V: TRBV6-5; size: -; D: -; CDR3: CASSYGGNYGYTF; DNA: TGTGCCAGCAGTTACGGGGGAAACTATGGCTACACCTTC
J: TRBJ1-2; V: TRBV18; size: -; D: -; CDR3: CASSVSGAYGYTF; DNA: TGTGCCAGCTCCGTATCGGGGGCATATGGCTACACCTTC